Described below is a single T cell receptor (beta chain) sequence and its context. The clone's antigen remains unknown. The record has no base qualities; no much larger clone is one base away. The entry originates in a study of Ad26.COV2.S vaccination and SARS-CoV-2 variants (dated by TCRdb to the early 2020s). Some background on the complete study: Vaccine-arm donors were drawn from COV1001, a multicentre, randomized, double-blind, placebo-controlled phase I-IIa trial of Ad26.COV2.S in healthy adults. The TCR-sequenced set comprised approximately 32 samples: 19 Ad26.COV2.S vaccine recipients, 5 placebo recipients and 8 SARS-CoV-2 convalescent individuals. Investigators did not know the trial group allocation while performing experiments and assessing outcomes. Participants in the trial were split at random into five groups of five each, receiving low-dose or high-dose Ad26.COV2.S once or twice, or else placebo on both occasions. TCRbeta repertoire sequencing was used to assess the specificity and breadth of SARS-CoV-2-reactive T cell receptors after Ad26.COV2.S vaccination. Dosing of Ad26.COV2.S was intramuscular, at either 5x10^10 or 1x10^11 viral particles, delivered as one shot or as two shots spaced 56 days apart.

TCRbeta CDR3 regions were sequenced with the immunoSEQ Assay. After extraction, genomic DNA underwent amplification by bias-controlled multiplex PCR, followed by high-throughput sequencing. Per the authors' processing: To quantify the absolute abundance of each unique TCRbeta CDR3 region, sequences were collapsed and filtered. T cell fraction was estimated by normalizing TCRbeta template counts to usable DNA, which was measured by amplifying reference genes present in all nucleated cells. Repertoire TCRs were annotated as SARS-CoV-2-specific by exact matching of V gene, CDR3 amino acid sequence and J gene to a known reactive TCR set. The reference SARS-CoV-2 TCR set came from MIRA and was filtered for enrichment in COVID-19-positive ImmuneCODE repertoires, removing public or cross-reactive TCRs. Using the MIRA antigens, annotated TCRs were further analysed by specific ORF or by position within an ORF. Depth was the summed frequency of annotated unique rearrangements, while breadth was defined as annotated unique rearrangements over total unique productive rearrangements. Two-sided Wilcoxon rank-sum tests were used to compare TCR breadth between groups. Entries here come from immuneACCESS through TCRdb and include only in-frame sequences with V and J called. Some clones fail to appear in such tables; in the studies checked, an unresolved V gene covers under half of the shortfall, and the cause of the remainder is unknown. The D gene and trimming were derived from the DNA, and the V and J assignments and clone size from that table. The sample includes about 480,000 clones, with around 88% observed a single time. 9.5% to 15% of the sample is held by the ten biggest clonotypes.

General conclusions and limits of the study: Higher spike-specific TCR breadth was observed in Ad26.COV2.S recipients than in placebo recipients (P = 0.0014). The authors noted that total T cell responses may have been underestimated by the TCR breadth and depth analyses. Comparable non-spike TCR breadth was observed between vaccine and placebo recipients, consistent with only spike being contained in the vaccine. Comparing responses between vaccine doses or regimens was not something the study was powered to do. After vaccination, substantial breadth of spike-specific CD8+ and CD4+ T cell responses was reported.

What this sample's treatment or condition label stands for: 19 received Ad26.COV2.S at low or high dose, single or two shots; about 5 received placebo; per-sample allocation not given. Repertoires of vaccine and placebo recipients were sequenced from samples collected on day 63 after the first injection. In Cohort 1b, about two dozen adults aged 18-55 years were enrolled at a single site in Boston, USA, between 29 July and 7 August 2020. Ad26.COV2.S consisted of a replication-incompetent adenovirus type 26 vector by which a prefusion-stabilized SARS-CoV-2 spike protein from the original Wuhan strain was expressed. This TCR was recovered from a person aged 18-60 years who received the Ad26.COV2.S COVID-19 vaccine or a placebo. The sample here was peripheral blood, taken in a trial of Ad26.COV2.S vaccine versus placebo.

The nucleotide sequence reads as follows: TGTGCCAGCAGCTTAGCGCTGACGATAGCCAAAAACATTCAGTACTTC. Its amino acids are CASSLALTIAKNIQYF. This chain is built from TRBV7-2 and TRBJ2-4, with the identity of the D gene unclear. Sequences SGHTA (CDR1) and FQGNSA (CDR2) are obtained from the germline V gene. V is pared back by 0 bases and J by 0 bases, with 9 bases lying between the germline termini. The CDR3 measures 16 amino acids from cysteine to phenylalanine. Only the CDR3 part of the read is kept: 48 bases, read in frame from the first base.